This entry features one T cell receptor (beta chain) sequence. This entry is derived from a study of siplizumab effects on memory and regulatory T cells. V lost 5 bases, J lost 6 bases, and 9 bases stayed unmatched. CDR1 is PRHDT and CDR2 is FYEKMQ in the germline V gene (reference sequence). This CDR3 comprises 14 residues. Sequencing was performed with immunoSEQ multiplex PCR; in TCRdb, only in-frame clones are kept and a portion is missing. Altogether about 120,000 clones are present, roughly 94% being singletons, with the ten largest covering roughly 1.7%. The chain joins TRBV13 to TRBJ2-7; 8 bases are a match to TRBD2. The sequence was collected from a human donor in good health. Material for sequencing was non-Treg CD4+ T cells sorted from blood. CDR3: CASSPLVSGGEQYF. The CDR3 coding sequence is TGTGCCAGCAGCCCCTTAGTAAGCGGGGGCGAGCAGTACTTC.